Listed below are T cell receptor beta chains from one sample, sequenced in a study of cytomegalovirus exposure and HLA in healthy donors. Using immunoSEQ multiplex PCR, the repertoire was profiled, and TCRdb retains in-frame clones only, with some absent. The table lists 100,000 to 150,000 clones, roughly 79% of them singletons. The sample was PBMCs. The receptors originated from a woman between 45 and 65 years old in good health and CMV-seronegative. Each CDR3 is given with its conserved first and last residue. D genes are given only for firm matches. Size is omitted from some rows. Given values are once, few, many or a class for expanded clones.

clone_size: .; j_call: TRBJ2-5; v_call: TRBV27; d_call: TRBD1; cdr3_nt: TGTGCCAGCAGTGCCGGACAGGGGCCAATTGAGACCCAGTACTTC; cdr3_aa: CASSAGQGPIETQYF
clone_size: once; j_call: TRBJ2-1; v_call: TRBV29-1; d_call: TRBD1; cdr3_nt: TGCAGCGCCGTACCAGGGGGCAATGAGCAGTTCTTC; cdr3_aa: CSAVPGGNEQFF
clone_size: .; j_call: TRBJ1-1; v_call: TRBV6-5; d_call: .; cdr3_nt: TGTGCCAGCAGCTACATGCAAGGGGATCCTGAAGCTTTCTTT; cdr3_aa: CASSYMQGDPEAFF
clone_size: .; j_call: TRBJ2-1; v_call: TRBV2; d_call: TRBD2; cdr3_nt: TGTGCCAGCAGTGAAATTGCTAGCGGCAGCTCACCCTCCTACAATGAGCAGTTCTTC; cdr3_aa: CASSEIASGSSPSYNEQFF
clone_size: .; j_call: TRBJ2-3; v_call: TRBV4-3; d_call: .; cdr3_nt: TGCGCCAGCAGCCAAGAGGCCCAGGCAGATACGCAGTATTTT; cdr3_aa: CASSQEAQADTQYF
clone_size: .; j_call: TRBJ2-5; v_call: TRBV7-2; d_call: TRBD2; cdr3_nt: TGTGCCAGCAGCAGGGGGACTAGCGGGATGGAGACCCAGTACTTC; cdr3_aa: CASSRGTSGMETQYF
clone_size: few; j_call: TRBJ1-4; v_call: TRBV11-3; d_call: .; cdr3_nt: TGTGCCAGCAGCTCTGAGATGGGGCCAAGTAGGGAAAAACTGTTTTTT; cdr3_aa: CASSSEMGPSREKLFF
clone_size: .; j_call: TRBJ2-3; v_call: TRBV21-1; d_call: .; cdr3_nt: TGTGCCAGCAGCTACCGACTAGCGGACACAGATACGCAGTATTTT; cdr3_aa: CASSYRLADTDTQYF
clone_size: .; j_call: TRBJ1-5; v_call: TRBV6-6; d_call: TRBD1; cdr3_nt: TGTGCCAGCAGTGCTTCGGGACAGGGGATGGGTCAGCCCCAGCATTTT; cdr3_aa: CASSASGQGMGQPQHF
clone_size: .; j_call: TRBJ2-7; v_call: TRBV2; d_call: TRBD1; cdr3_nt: TGTGCCAGCAGCCGGGACAGCGGCCGCTACGAGCAGTACTTC; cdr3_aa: CASSRDSGRYEQYF
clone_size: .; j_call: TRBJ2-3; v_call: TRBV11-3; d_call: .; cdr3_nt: TGTGCCAGCAGCTCAAGAAGCGCCAAGAGCACAGATACGCAGTATTTT; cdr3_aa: CASSSRSAKSTDTQYF
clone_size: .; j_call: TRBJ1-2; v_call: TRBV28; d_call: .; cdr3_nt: TGTGCCAGCAGCGGACAACGTCATGGCTACACCTTC; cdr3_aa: CASSGQRHGYTF
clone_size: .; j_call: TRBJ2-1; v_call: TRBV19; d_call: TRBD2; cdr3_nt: TGTGCCAGTAGTATTGAAGGTGGCGGGAGGGTCTACAATGAGCAGTTCTTC; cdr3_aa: CASSIEGGGRVYNEQFF
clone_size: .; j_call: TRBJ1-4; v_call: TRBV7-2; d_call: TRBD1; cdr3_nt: TGTGCCAGCAGTTCTGGACAGGGGGCTTTAGGTGAAAAACTGTTTTTT; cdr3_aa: CASSSGQGALGEKLFF
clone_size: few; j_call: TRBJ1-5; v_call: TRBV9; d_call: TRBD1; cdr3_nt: TGTGCCAGCAGCTCTAGCCAGGGGGACAATCAGCCCCAGCATTTT; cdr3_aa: CASSSSQGDNQPQHF
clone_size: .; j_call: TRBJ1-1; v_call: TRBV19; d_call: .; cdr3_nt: TGTGCCAGTAGGGGCAGGGGGAACACTGAAGCTTTCTTT; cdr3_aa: CASRGRGNTEAFF
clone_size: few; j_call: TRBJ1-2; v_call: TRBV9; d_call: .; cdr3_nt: TGTGCCAGCAGCCCAACAGGGATCTATGGCTACACCTTC; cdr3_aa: CASSPTGIYGYTF
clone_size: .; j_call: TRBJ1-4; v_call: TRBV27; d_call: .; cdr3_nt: TGTGCCAGCAGTTTATACCCCGGTTGGGGCGAAAAACTGTTTTTT; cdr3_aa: CASSLYPGWGEKLFF
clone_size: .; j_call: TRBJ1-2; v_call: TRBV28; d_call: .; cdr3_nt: TGTGCCAGCAGTTTCGACAGGCGATATGGCTACACCTTC; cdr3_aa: CASSFDRRYGYTF
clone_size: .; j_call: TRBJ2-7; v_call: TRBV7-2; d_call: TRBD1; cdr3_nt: TGTGCCAGCAGCTTCACCAGGGGGTTAAACGAGCAGTACTTC; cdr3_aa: CASSFTRGLNEQYF
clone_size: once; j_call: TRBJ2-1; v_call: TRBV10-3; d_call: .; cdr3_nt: TGTGCCATCAGCGCCGCCGGGCTAGCGTCAAACAATGAGCAGTTCTTC; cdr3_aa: CAISAAGLASNNEQFF
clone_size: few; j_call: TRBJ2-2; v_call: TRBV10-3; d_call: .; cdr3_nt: TGTGCCATCAGTGGACAGCAAATAAACGGGGAGCTGTTTTTT; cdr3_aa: CAISGQQINGELFF
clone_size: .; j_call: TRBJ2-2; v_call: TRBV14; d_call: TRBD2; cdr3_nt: TGTGCCAGCAGCCTCCTTCCGACTAGCGGGAGCGAAGGCAGGACCGGGGAGCTGTTTTTT; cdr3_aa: CASSLLPTSGSEGRTGELFF
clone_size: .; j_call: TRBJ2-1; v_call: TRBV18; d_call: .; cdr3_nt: TGTGCCAGCTCACCACAGGGGACTTGGGACAATGAGCAGTTCTTC; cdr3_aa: CASSPQGTWDNEQFF